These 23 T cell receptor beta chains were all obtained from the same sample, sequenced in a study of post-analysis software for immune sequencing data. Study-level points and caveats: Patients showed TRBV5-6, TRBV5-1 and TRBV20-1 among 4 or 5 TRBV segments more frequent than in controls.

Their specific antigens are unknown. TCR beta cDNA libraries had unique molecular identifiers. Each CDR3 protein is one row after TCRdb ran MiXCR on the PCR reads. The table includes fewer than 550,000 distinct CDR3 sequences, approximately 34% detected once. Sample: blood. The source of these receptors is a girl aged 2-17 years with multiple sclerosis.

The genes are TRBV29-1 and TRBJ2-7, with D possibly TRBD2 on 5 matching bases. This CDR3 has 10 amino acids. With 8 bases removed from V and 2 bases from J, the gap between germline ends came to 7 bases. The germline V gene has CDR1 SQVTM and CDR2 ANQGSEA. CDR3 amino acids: CSIGTYEQYF. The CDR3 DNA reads TGCAGCATCGGGACCTACGAGCAGTACTTC.

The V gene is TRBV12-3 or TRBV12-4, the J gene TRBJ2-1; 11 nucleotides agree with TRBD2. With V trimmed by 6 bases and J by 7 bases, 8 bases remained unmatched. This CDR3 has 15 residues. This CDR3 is CASSLGSGGVNEQFF. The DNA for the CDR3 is TGTGCCAGCAGCTTGGGTAGCGGGGGGGTTAATGAGCAGTTCTTC.

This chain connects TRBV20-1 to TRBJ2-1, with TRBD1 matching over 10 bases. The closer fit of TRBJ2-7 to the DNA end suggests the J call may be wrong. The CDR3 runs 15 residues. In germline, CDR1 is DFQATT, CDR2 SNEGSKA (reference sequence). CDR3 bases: TGCAGTGCTCCGGAGGGACAGGGGAGATACAATGAGCAGTACTTC. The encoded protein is CSAPEGQGRYNEQYF.

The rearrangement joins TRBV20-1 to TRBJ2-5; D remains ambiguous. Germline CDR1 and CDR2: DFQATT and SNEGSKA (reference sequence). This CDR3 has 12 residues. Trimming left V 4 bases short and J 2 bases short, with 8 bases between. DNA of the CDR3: TGCAGTGCTACTATAAGTCAAGAGACCCAGTACTTC. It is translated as CSATISQETQYF.

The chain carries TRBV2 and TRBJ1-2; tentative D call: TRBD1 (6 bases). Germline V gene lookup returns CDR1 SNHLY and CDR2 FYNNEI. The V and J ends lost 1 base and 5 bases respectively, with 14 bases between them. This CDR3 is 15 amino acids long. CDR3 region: CASSEGRTGRYGYTF. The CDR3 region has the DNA TGTGCCAGCAGTGAAGGGCGTACAGGGCGGTATGGCTACACCTTC.

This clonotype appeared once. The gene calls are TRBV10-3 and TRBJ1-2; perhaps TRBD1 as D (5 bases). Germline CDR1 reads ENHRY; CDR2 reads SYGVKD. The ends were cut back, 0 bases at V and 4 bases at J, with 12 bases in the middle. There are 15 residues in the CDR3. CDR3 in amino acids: CAISESDNPLYGYTF. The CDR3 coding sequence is TGTGCCATCAGTGAGTCGGACAATCCCCTCTATGGCTACACCTTC.

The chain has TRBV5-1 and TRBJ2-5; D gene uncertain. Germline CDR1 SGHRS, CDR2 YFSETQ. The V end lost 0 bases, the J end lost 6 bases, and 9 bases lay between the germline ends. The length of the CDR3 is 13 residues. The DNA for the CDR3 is TGCGCCAGCAGCTTGGAAGGGTCGCAGACCCAGTACTTC. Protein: CASSLEGSQTQYF. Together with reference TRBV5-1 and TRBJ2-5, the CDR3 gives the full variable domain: KAGVTQTPRYLIKTRGQQVTLSCSPISGHRSVSWYQQTPGQGLQFLFEYFSETQRNKGNFPGRFSGRQFSNSRSEMNVSTLELGDSALYLCASSLEGSQTQYFGPGTRLLVL.

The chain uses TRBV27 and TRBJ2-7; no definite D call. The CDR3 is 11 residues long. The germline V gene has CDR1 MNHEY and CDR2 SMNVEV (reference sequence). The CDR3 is CGEQSAYEQYF. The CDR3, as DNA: TGTGGAGAACAGAGTGCCTACGAGCAGTACTTC.

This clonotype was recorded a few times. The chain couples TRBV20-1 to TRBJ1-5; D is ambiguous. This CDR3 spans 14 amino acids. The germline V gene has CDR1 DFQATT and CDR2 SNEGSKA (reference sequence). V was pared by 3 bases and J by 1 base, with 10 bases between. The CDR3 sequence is CSASKGRSNQPQHF. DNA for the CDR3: TGCAGTGCTAGTAAGGGAAGGAGCAATCAGCCCCAGCATTTT.

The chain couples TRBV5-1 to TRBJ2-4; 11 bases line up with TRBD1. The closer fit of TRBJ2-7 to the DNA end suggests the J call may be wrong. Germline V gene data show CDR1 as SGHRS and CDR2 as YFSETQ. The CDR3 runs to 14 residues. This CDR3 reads CASSYGQGANEQYF. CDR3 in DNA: TGCGCCAGCAGCTATGGACAGGGGGCCAACGAGCAGTACTTC.

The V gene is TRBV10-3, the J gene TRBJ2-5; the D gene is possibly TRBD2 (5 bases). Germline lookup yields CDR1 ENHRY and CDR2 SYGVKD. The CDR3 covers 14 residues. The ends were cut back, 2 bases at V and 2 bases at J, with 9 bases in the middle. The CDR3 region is CAISERAEQETQYF. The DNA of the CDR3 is TGTGCCATCAGTGAGAGAGCGGAGCAAGAGACCCAGTACTTC.

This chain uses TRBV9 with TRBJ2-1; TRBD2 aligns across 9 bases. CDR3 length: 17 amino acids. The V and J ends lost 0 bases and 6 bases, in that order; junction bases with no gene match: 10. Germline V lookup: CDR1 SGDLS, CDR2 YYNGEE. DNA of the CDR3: TGTGCCAGCAGCGTAGGTTTGGCTAGCGGGGCTTCCAATGAGCAGTTCTTC. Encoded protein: CASSVGLASGASNEQFF. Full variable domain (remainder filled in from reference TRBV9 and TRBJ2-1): DSGVTQTPKHLITATGQRVTLRCSPRSGDLSVYWYQQSLDQGLQFLIQYYNGEERAKGNILERFSAQQFPDLHSELNLSSLELGDSALYFCASSVGLASGASNEQFFGPGTRLTVL.

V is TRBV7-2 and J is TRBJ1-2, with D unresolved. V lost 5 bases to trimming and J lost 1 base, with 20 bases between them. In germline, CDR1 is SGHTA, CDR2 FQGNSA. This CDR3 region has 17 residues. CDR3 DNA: TGTGCCAGCAGCGCCAGACTCGCGGGGTGGGGTAACTATGGCTACACCTTC. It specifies CASSARLAGWGNYGYTF.

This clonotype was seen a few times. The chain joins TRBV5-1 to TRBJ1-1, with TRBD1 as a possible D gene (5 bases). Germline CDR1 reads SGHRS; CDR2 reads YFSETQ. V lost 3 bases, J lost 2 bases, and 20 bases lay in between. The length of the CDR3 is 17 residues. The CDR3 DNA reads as TGCGCCAGCAGCTCTCGACCATCCAGGGCGGGTAACACTGAAGCTTTCTTT. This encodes CASSSRPSRAGNTEAFF.

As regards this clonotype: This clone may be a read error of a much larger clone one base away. DNA of the CDR3: TGTGCCAGCAGCGTAGGTCCGGGGGATGAGCAGTACTTC. Translated: CASSVGPGDEQYF. This sequence joins TRBV9 and TRBJ2-5; D possibly corresponds to TRBD2 (6 bases). Trimming shortened V by 0 bases and J by 11 bases, and 14 bases separated the two germline ends. The CDR3 runs to 13 residues. CDR1 and CDR2 (germline): SGDLS, YYNGEE.

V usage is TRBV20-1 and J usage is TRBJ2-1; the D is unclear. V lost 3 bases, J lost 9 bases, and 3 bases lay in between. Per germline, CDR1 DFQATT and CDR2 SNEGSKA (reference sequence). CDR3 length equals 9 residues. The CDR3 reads CSASFEQFF. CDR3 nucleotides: TGCAGTGCTAGTTTTGAGCAGTTCTTC.

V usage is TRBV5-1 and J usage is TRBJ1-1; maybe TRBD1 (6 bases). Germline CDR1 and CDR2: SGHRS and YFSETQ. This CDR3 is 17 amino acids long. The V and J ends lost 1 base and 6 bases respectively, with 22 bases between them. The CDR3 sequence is CASSLTGTKGDPSEAFF. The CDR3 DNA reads TGCGCCAGCAGCTTGACTGGGACAAAGGGGGACCCTTCTGAAGCTTTCTTT. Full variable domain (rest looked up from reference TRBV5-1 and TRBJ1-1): KAGVTQTPRYLIKTRGQQVTLSCSPISGHRSVSWYQQTPGQGLQFLFEYFSETQRNKGNFPGRFSGRQFSNSRSEMNVSTLELGDSALYLCASSLTGTKGDPSEAFFGQGTRLTVV.

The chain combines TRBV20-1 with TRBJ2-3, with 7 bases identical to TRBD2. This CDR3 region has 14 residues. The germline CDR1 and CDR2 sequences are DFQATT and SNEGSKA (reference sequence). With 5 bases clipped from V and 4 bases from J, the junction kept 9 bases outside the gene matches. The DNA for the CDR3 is TGCAGTGCTTATCCGGGACTAAGCCCAGATACGCAGTATTTT. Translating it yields CSAYPGLSPDTQYF.

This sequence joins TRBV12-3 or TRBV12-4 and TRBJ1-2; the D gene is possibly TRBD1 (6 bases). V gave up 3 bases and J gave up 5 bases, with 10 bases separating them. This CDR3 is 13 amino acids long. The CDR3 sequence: CASSFEGGYGYTF. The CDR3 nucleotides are TGTGCCAGCAGTTTTGAGGGGGGTTATGGCTACACCTTC.

The CDR3 coding sequence is TGTGCCAGCAGATTTCAGGGGACAGGGGGACACGGGGAGCTGTTTTTT. Translation gives CASRFQGTGGHGELFF. This chain joins TRBV28 and TRBJ2-2, with TRBD1 identical over 11 bases. CDR3 size: 16 residues. The germline V gene encodes CDR1 MDHEN and CDR2 SYDVKM. Germline trimming cut 6 bases from V and 7 bases from J; bases unmatched to any gene: 10.

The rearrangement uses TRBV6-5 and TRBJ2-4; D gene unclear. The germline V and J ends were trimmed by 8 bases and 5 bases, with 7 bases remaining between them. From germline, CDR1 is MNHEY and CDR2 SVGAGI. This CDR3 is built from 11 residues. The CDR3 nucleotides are TGTGCCAGCTGTCGCCAAAACATTCAGTACTTC. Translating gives CASCRQNIQYF.

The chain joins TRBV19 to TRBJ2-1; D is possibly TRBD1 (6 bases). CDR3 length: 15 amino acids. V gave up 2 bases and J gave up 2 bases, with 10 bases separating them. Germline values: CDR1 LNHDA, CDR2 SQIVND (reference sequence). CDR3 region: CASSIRGTPYNEQFF. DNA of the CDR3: TGTGCCAGTAGTATAAGGGGGACCCCCTACAATGAGCAGTTCTTC.

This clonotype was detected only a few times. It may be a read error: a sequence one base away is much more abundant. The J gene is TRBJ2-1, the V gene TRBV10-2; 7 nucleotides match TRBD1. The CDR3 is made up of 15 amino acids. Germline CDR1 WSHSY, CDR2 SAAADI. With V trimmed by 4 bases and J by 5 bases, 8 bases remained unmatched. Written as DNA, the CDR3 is TGCGCCAGCAGTGGATGGCAGGGGGAGCACAATGAGCAGTTCTTC. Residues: CASSGWQGEHNEQFF.